The clone carrying this TCR beta chain was recorded many times. The sample originates from a study of Graves' ophthalmopathy and Graves' hyperthyroidism. Pregnant or lactating patients and those with other autoimmune diseases or uncontrolled infections were excluded. The authors amplified TCR beta CDR3 regions from RNA transcripts. A first-round RT-PCR used HTBI primers, followed by a second-round multiplex PCR. One entry per CDR3 protein, called by TCRdb with MiXCR from the multiplex PCR reads. The sample gives roughly 160,000 distinct CDR3 sequences, 30% to 45% of which show up once; less than 6% is in the top ten. CDR3 length: 14 residues. Per the germline V gene, CDR1 is MNHEY and CDR2 is SVGAGI. With 6 bases clipped from V and 1 base from J, the junction kept 3 bases outside the gene matches.

V is TRBV6-5 and J is TRBJ1-5; 7 bases are a match to TRBD1. The sequenced sample consisted of peripheral blood. The receptor was derived from a woman aged 40 to 50 with Graves' ophthalmopathy. In nucleotides, the CDR3 is TGTGCCAGCAGACCGGGACAGAGCAATCAGCCCCAGCATTTT. Amino acids: CASRPGQSNQPQHF.